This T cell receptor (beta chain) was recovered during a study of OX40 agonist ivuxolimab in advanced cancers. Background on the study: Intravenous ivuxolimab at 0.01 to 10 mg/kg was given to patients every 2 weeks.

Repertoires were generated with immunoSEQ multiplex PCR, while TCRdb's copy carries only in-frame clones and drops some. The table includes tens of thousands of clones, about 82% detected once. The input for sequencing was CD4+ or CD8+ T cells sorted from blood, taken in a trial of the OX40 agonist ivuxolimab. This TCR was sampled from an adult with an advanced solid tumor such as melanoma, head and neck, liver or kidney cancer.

The DNA for the CDR3 is TGTGCCAGCAGCTTGGAGGCCCTCACTGAAGCTTTCTTT. It specifies CASSLEALTEAFF. The gene calls are TRBV11-2 and TRBJ1-1, with unresolved D. CDR3 length: 13 residues. Germline V gene data show CDR1 as SGHAT and CDR2 as FQNNGV. V was pared by 3 bases and J by 4 bases, with 9 bases between.